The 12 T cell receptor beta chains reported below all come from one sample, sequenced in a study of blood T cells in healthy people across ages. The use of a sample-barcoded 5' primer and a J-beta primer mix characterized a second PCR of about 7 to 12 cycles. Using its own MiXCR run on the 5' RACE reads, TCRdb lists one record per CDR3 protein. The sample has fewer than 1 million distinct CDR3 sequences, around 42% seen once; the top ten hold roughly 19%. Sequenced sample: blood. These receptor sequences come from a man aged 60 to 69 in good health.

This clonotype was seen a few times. The CDR3 reads CASSSGDRAYEQYF. CDR3 nucleotides: TGTGCCAGCAGTTCCGGGGACAGAGCCTACGAGCAGTACTTC. The genes are TRBV6-1 and TRBJ2-7; 7 positions agree with TRBD1. V was pared by 5 bases and J by 2 bases, with 6 bases of the junction left unmatched. The germline gives CDR1 MNHNS, CDR2 SASEGT. The CDR3 is 14 residues long.

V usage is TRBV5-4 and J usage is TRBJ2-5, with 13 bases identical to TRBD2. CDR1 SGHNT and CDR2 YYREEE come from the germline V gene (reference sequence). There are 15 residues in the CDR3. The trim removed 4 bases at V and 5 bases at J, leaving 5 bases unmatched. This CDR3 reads CASSRTSGGAETQYF. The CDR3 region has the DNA TGTGCCAGCAGCCGCACTAGCGGGGGGGCCGAGACCCAGTACTTC.

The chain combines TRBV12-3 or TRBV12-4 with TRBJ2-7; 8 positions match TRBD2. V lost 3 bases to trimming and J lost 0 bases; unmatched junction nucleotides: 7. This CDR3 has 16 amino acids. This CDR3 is CASSFGQRGTSYEQYF. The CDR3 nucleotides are TGTGCCAGCAGTTTTGGACAGCGGGGGACCTCCTACGAGCAGTACTTC.

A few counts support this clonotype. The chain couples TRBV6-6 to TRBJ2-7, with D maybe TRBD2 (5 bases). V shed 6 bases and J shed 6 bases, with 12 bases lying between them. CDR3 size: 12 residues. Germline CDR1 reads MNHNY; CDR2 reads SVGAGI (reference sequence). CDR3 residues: CASRREGFEQYF. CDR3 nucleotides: TGTGCCAGCAGACGGGAAGGGTTCGAGCAGTACTTC.

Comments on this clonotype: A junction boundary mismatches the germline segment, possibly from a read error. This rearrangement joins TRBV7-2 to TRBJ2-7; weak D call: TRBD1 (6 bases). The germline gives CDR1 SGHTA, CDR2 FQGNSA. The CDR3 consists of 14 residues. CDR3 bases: TGTGCTAGCAGCGCGTACAGGGACGTCTACGAGCAGTACTTC. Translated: CASSAYRDVYEQYF.

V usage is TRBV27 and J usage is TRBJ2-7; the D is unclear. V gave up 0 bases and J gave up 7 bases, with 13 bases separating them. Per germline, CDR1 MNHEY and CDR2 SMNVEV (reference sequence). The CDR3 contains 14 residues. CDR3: CASSLSTVKNEQYF. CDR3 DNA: TGTGCCAGCAGTTTATCCACGGTGAAGAATGAGCAGTACTTC.

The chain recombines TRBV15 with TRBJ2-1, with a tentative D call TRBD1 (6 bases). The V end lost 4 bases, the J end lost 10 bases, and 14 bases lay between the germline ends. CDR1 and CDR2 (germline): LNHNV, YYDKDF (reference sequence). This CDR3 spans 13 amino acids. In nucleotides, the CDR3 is TGTGCCACCAGCAAACAGGGTCGCGACGAGCAGTTCTTC. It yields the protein CATSKQGRDEQFF.

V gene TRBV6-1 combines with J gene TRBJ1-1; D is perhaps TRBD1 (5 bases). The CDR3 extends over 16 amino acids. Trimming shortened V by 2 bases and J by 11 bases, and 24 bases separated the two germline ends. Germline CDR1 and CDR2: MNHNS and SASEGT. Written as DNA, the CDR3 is TGTGCCAGCAGTGAACCAGGCAGGGCTTGGGGTTGGAATGCTTTCTTT. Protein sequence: CASSEPGRAWGWNAFF.

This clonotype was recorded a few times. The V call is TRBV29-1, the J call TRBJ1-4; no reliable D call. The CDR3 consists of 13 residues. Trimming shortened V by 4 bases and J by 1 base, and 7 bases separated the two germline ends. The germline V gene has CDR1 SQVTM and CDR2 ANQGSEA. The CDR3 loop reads CSVVWGTNEKLFF. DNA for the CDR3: TGCAGCGTTGTTTGGGGAACTAATGAAAAACTGTTTTTT. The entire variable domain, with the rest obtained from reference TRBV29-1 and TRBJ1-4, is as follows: SAVISQKPSRDICQRGTSLTIQCQVDSQVTMMFWYRQQPGQSLTLIATANQGSEATYESGFVIDKFPISRPNLTFSTLTVSNMSPEDSSIYLCSVVWGTNEKLFFGSGTQLSVL.

CDR3 nucleotides: TGTGCCAGTAGTTCGGTGGCTAGCGGGGGCCCCATAAAGAGGCGGTTCTTC. Translation gives CASSSVASGGPIKRRFF. The J gene is TRBJ2-1, the V gene TRBV19; 10 nucleotides align to TRBD2. The CDR3 covers 17 residues. Germline V gives CDR1 LNHDA, CDR2 SQIVND (reference sequence). The trim removed 5 bases at V and 15 bases at J, leaving 22 bases unmatched. The full variable domain, with the rest looked up from reference TRBV19 and TRBJ2-1, is DGGITQSPKYLFRKEGQNVTLSCEQNLNHDAMYWYRQDPGQGLRLIYYSQIVNDFQKGDIAEGYSVSREKKESFPLTVTSAQKNPTAFYLCASSSVASGGPIKRRFFGPGTRLTVL.

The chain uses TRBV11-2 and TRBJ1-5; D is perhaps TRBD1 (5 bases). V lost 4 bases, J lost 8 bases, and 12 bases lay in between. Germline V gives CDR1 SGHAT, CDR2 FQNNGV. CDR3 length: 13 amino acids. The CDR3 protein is CASSSDRGEPQHF. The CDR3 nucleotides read TGTGCCAGCAGCTCCGACCGAGGGGAGCCCCAGCATTTT.

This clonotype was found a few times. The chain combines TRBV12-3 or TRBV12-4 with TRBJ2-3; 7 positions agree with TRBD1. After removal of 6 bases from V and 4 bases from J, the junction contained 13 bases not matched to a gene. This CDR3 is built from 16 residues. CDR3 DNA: TGTGCCAGCAGCCCCCGTGACAGGGTTTATCCAGATACGCAGTATTTT. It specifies CASSPRDRVYPDTQYF.